What follows are 10 T cell receptor beta chains derived from one specimen sequenced in a study of CD8 T cells in ankylosing spondylitis. TCRdb redid the calling of the 5' RACE reads with MiXCR, one entry per CDR3 protein. Of around 210,000 distinct CDR3 sequences in the sample, around 8% were seen once. The sample comprised blood, either unsorted or a sorted T cell fraction (not recorded which). These receptors all come from a female donor with ankylosing spondylitis or in good health (not recorded which).

This clonotype was seen repeatedly, ten times or more. The chain couples TRBV12-3 or TRBV12-4 to TRBJ1-1; D possibly corresponds to TRBD1 (6 bases). The CDR3 loop spans 16 amino acids. Trimming took off 1 base at V and 0 bases at J, with 12 bases between the two ends. The DNA for the CDR3 is TGTGCCAGCAGTTTAGGCCCGGGGGGGCTGAACACTGAAGCTTTCTTT. Its protein is CASSLGPGGLNTEAFF.

The table lists this clonotype with a few counts. This sequence joins TRBV20-1 and TRBJ2-1; 8 positions match TRBD2. V was clipped by 5 bases and J by 6 bases; unmatched bases: 9. The CDR3 is 14 amino acids. The germline V gene encodes CDR1 DFQATT and CDR2 SNEGSKA (reference sequence). In DNA form, the CDR3 reads TGCAGTGCTCCTCGTTCTAGCGGGCCCAATGAGCAGTTCTTC. Its translation is CSAPRSSGPNEQFF.

This clonotype was counted ten times or more. V gene TRBV7-6 combines with J gene TRBJ2-7, with 13 nucleotides matching TRBD2. CDR1 and CDR2 (germline): SGHVS, FNYEAQ. The junction had 7 bases not matched to a gene; V was cut back by 4 bases and J by 1 base. The CDR3 covers 17 residues. In nucleotides, the CDR3 is TGTGCCAGCAGCTCACTCCCGGGACTAGCGGGATCCTACGAGCAGTACTTC. Its translation: CASSSLPGLAGSYEQYF.

V usage is TRBV7-9 and J usage is TRBJ2-1, with D perhaps matching TRBD2 (5 bases). In germline, CDR1 is SEHNR, CDR2 FQNEAQ (reference sequence). The CDR3 is 16 residues long. The ends were cut back, 4 bases at V and 6 bases at J, with 19 bases in the middle. The CDR3, as DNA: TGTGCCAGCAGCTCCCTTTCCGGACTCGCCAGCAATGAGCAGTTCTTC. This gives the protein CASSSLSGLASNEQFF.

This clonotype was seen ten or more times. The CDR3 protein is CASSPRGPSYEQYF. CDR3 coding DNA: TGTGCCAGCAGTCCCCGGGGACCGTCCTACGAGCAGTACTTC. This chain joins TRBV6-1 and TRBJ2-7, with D perhaps given as TRBD1 or TRBD2 (5 bases each). CDR1 is MNHNS, CDR2 SASEGT, per germline. This CDR3 is built from 14 residues. The V end was cut by 5 bases, the J end by 1 base, with 12 bases between.

This clonotype was seen many times. The V and J genes are TRBV5-1 and TRBJ2-5; D is undetermined. CDR3 size: 13 residues. V was pared by 0 bases and J by 4 bases, with 7 bases between. In germline, CDR1 is SGHRS, CDR2 YFSETQ. CDR3 region: CASSLELSETQYF. CDR3 in DNA: TGCGCCAGCAGCTTGGAGCTATCAGAGACCCAGTACTTC.

This clonotype was counted ten times or more. The chain has TRBV7-8 and TRBJ2-1; TRBD2 aligns across 11 bases. The CDR3 has 18 amino acids. Germline V CDR1 and CDR2: SGHVS, FQNEAQ. J was trimmed by 9 bases and V by 4 bases; bases with no gene match: 17. CDR3 sequence: CASSSSFGTSGPRREQFF. The DNA of the CDR3 is TGTGCCAGCAGCTCAAGCTTTGGGACTAGCGGACCGAGGCGTGAGCAGTTCTTC.

Concerning this clonotype: A read error may be the cause here, since a much bigger clone is one base away. The chain employs TRBV20-1 and TRBJ2-1; no definite D call. The CDR3 is 15 amino acids. Germline loops: CDR1 DFQATT, CDR2 SNEGSKA (reference sequence). The germline V and J ends were trimmed by 5 bases and 12 bases, with 26 bases remaining between them. The CDR3 sequence: CSAPLIHVGVDAQFF. CDR3 bases: TGCAGTGCTCCCTTAATACACGTGGGTGTGGATGCGCAGTTCTTC.

This clonotype was detected ten times or more. The chain uses TRBV20-1 and TRBJ1-1; no reliable D call. CDR1 and CDR2 (germline): DFQATT, SNEGSKA (reference sequence). There are 13 residues in the CDR3. V gave up 6 bases and J gave up 1 base, with 12 bases separating them. In DNA form, the CDR3 reads TGCAGTGCGCAATACCGGGGGAACACTGAAGCTTTCTTT. As protein: CSAQYRGNTEAFF.

This clonotype has more than one count but fewer than ten. The rearrangement uses TRBV11-1 and TRBJ2-3; 13 positions agree with TRBD2. V dropped 4 bases and J dropped 5; count of bases not matched to a gene: 12. CDR3 size: 18 residues. Per the germline V gene, CDR1 is SGHAT and CDR2 is FQDESV (reference sequence). Here the CDR3 DNA reads TGTGCCAGCAGCTCCCGACTAGCGGGAGGCCGGGGTGGAGATACGCAGTATTTT. Protein product: CASSSRLAGGRGGDTQYF.